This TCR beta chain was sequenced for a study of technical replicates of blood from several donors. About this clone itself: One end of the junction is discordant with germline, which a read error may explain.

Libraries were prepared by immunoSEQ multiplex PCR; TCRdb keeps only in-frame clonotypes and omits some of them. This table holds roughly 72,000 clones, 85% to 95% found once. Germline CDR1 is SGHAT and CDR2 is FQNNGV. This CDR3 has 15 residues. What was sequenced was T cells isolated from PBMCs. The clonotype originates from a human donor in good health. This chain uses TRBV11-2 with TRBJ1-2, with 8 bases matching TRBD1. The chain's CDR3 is CASSLGRDRGYSYTF. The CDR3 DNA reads TGTGCCAGCAGCTTGGGGAGAGACAGGGGCTATAGCTACACCTTC.